This T cell receptor (beta chain) stems from a study of regulatory T cells in long-lasting Graves disease. Sample time point: persistent/refractory GD, antithyroid drugs over 5 years with positive TRAb. Generation of the TCR library employed RNA extracted from PBMCs. V was cut by 6 bases and J by 5 bases, with 16 bases left in between. The CDR3 consists of 14 residues. Germline CDR1 is MNHEY and CDR2 is SVGEGT. According to the study, TCR beta libraries were built with iRepertoire HTBI primers and CDR3-region Arm-PCR. TCRdb called the multiplex PCR reads again in MiXCR, with one record for every CDR3 protein. The repertoire holds hundreds of thousands of distinct CDR3 sequences, with 30% as singletons.

The source is a female donor with Graves disease. Source: peripheral blood mononuclear cells (PBMCs), taken when the disease was refractory, from a patient treated with antithyroid drugs. The chain recombines TRBV6-2 or TRBV6-3 with TRBJ2-5; possibly TRBD2 for D (6 bases). The DNA of the CDR3 is TGTGCCAGCAGACCTAGCGAGACCGGGGAGACCCAGTACTTC. It is translated as CASRPSETGETQYF.